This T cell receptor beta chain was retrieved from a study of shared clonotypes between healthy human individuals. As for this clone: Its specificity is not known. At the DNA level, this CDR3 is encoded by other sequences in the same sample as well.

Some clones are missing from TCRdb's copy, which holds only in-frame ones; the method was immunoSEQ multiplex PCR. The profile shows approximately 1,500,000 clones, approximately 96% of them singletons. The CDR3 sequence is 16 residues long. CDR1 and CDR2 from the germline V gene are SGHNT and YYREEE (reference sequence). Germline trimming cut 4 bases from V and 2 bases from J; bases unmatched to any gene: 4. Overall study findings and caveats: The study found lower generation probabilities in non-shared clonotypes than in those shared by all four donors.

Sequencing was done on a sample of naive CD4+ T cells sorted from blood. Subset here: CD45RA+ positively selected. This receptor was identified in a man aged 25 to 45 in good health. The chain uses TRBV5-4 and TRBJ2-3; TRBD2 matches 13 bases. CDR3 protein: CASSPGLAGATDTQYF. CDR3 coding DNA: TGTGCCAGCAGCCCAGGACTAGCGGGAGCCACAGATACGCAGTATTTT.